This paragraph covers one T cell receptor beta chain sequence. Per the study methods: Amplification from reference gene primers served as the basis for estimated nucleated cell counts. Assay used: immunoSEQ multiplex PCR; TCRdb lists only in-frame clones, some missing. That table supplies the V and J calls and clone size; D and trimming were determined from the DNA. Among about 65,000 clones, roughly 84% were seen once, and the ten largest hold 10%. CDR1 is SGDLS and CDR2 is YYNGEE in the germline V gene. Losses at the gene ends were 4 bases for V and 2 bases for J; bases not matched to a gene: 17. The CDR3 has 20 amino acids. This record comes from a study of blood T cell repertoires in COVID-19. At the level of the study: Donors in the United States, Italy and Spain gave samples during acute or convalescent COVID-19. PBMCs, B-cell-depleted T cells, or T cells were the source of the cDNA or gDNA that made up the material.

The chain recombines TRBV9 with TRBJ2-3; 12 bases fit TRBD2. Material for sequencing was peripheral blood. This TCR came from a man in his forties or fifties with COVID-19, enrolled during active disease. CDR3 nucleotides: TGTGCCAGCAGCCCTAAGGGAGGGGCACTAGCGGGAGGCCCCACAGATACGCAGTATTTT. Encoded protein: CASSPKGGALAGGPTDTQYF.